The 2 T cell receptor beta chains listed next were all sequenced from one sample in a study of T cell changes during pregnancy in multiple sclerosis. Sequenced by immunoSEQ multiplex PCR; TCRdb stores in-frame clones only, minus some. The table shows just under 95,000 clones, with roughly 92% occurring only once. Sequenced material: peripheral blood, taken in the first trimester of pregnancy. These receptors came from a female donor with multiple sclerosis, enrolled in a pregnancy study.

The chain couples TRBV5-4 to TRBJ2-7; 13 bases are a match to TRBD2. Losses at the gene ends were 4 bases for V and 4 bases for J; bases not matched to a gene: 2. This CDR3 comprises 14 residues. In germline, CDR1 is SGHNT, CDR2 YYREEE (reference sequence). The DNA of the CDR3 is TGTGCCAGCAGCCCGGGACTAGCGGGATACGAGCAGTACTTC. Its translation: CASSPGLAGYEQYF.

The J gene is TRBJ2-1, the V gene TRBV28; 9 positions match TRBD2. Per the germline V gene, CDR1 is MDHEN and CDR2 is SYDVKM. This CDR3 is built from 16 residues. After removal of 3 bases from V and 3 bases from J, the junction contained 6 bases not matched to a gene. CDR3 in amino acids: CASSFFGGRVYNEQFF. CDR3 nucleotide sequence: TGTGCCAGCAGTTTTTTTGGCGGGAGGGTCTACAATGAGCAGTTCTTC.